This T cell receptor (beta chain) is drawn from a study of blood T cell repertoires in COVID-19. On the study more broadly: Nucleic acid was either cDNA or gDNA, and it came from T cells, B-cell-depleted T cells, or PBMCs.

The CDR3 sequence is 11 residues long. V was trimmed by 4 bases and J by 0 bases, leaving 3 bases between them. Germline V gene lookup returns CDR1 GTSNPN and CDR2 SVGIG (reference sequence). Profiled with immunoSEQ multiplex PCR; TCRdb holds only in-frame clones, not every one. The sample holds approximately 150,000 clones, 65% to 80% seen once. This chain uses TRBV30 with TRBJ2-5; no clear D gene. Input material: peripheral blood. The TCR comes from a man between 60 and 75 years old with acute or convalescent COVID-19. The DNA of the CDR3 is TGTGCCTGGAACAACCAAGAGACCCAGTACTTC. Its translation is CAWNNQETQYF.